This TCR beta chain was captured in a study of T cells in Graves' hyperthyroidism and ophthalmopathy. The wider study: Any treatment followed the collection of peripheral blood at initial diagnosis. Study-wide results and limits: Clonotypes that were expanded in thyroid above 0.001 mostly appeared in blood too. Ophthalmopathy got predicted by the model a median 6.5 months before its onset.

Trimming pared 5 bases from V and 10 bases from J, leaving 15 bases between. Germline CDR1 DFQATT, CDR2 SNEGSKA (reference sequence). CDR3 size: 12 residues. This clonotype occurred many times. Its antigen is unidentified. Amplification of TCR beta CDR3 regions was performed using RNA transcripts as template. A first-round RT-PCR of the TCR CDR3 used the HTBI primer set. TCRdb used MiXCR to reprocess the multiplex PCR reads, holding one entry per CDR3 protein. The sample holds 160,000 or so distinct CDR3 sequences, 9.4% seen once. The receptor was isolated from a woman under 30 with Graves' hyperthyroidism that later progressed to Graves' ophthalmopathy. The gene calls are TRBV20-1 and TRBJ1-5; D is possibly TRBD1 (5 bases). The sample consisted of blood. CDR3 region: CSAGYTGTPQHF. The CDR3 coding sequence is TGCAGTGCTGGGTATACCGGGACCCCCCAGCATTTT.